This entry lists 8 T cell receptor beta chains sequenced from one sample in a study of tumour-infiltrating T cells in Burkitt lymphoma. Assay: immunoSEQ multiplex PCR; the TCRdb copy retains only in-frame clones and omits some. Here the sample spans about 6,600 clones, under 90% being singletons. The source material was tumor tissue. The receptors derive from a human donor with Burkitt lymphoma.

The V call is TRBV5-1, the J call TRBJ1-3; D is ambiguous. The V end lost 0 bases, the J end lost 4 bases, and 5 bases lay between the germline ends. CDR3 length: 13 residues. Germline CDR1 and CDR2: SGHRS and YFSETQ. CDR3 region: CASSLDGGNTIYF. The CDR3 nucleotides read TGCGCCAGCAGCTTGGACGGCGGAAACACCATATATTTT. Supplemented by reference TRBV5-1 and TRBJ1-3, the full variable domain reads KAGVTQTPRYLIKTRGQQVTLSCSPISGHRSVSWYQQTPGQGLQFLFEYFSETQRNKGNFPGRFSGRQFSNSRSEMNVSTLELGDSALYLCASSLDGGNTIYFGEGSWLTVV.

This clone was recorded a few times. This chain connects TRBV11-2 to TRBJ2-7, with unresolved D. The CDR3 is 14 amino acids. Germline V CDR1 and CDR2: SGHAT, FQNNGV. Between the trimmed V and J ends, which lost 0 bases and 3 bases, there was a span of 9 bases. CDR3 sequence: CASSLEYGSYEQYF. The CDR3, as DNA: TGTGCCAGCAGCTTAGAATACGGTAGCTACGAGCAGTACTTC.

The genes are TRBV7-2 and TRBJ2-7; no clear D gene. V dropped 5 bases and J dropped 0 bases, with 17 bases sitting between them. The CDR3 loop spans 16 amino acids. In germline, CDR1 is SGHTA, CDR2 FQGNSA. The CDR3: CASSTRSGPSSYEQYF. The CDR3 bases are TGTGCCAGCAGCACCCGCTCCGGGCCCAGCTCCTACGAGCAGTACTTC.

V is TRBV25-1 and J is TRBJ1-2, with D unresolved. V shed 1 base and J shed 3 bases, with 9 bases lying between them. This CDR3 has 14 amino acids. Germline V CDR1 and CDR2: MGHDK, SYGVNS. The CDR3 DNA reads TGTGCCAGCAGTGAATCTGGTAGTTACTATGGCTACACCTTC. Residues: CASSESGSYYGYTF.

The genes are TRBV15 and TRBJ1-5; unclear D gene. V dropped 0 bases and J dropped 6 bases, with 12 bases sitting between them. CDR3 length: 15 residues. Germline V CDR1 and CDR2: LNHNV, YYDKDF (reference sequence). The CDR3 sequence: CATSREGRLGQPQHF. The CDR3, as DNA: TGTGCCACCAGCAGAGAGGGGAGATTAGGTCAGCCCCAGCATTTT.

CDR3 sequence (DNA): TGTGCCAGCAGCGGGAGGGCAGGGGGCCAACAAGAGACCCAGTACTTC. This sequence encodes CASSGRAGGQQETQYF. The chain employs TRBV4-2 and TRBJ2-5, with D possibly TRBD1 on 8 matching bases. The CDR3 has 16 residues. The germline V and J ends were trimmed by 5 bases and 2 bases, with 18 bases remaining between them. Germline lookup yields CDR1 LGHNA and CDR2 YNFKEQ.

This clone rates as medium-sized. V gene TRBV7-8 combines with J gene TRBJ2-1; a possible D gene is TRBD2 (6 bases). This CDR3 has 16 amino acids. Per germline, CDR1 SGHVS and CDR2 FQNEAQ. V was trimmed by 1 base and J by 9 bases, leaving 19 bases between them. The CDR3 DNA sequence: TGTGCCAGCAGCTTAGATAATGTCGGAGGGTCGGGTGAGCAGTTCTTC. This codes for CASSLDNVGGSGEQFF.

The chain links TRBV5-1 to TRBJ2-1; 8 bases match TRBD1. This CDR3 comprises 17 residues. From germline, CDR1 is SGHRS and CDR2 YFSETQ. The J segment lost 3 bases and the V segment lost 1 base, leaving 9 bases of the junction unmatched. The CDR3 sequence is CASSLRETGVIYNEQFF. CDR3 bases: TGCGCCAGCAGCTTGCGCGAGACAGGGGTTATCTACAATGAGCAGTTCTTC.